This T cell receptor (beta chain) was recorded in a study of blood T cell repertoires in COVID-19. For the study at large: Both acute and convalescent COVID-19 samples were obtained from the United States, Italy and Spain. Nucleic acid was either cDNA or gDNA, and it came from T cells, B-cell-depleted T cells, or PBMCs.

Original processing methods: How many nucleated cells were present was estimated from reference gene primer amplification. The repertoire was sequenced with immunoSEQ multiplex PCR; TCRdb's copy has only in-frame clones and lacks some. Clonal size and the V and J genes are those of that table, whereas D and trimming came from the DNA. The top ten hold roughly 6.3% of the sample, which has more than 200,000 clones, 70% to 90% seen once. The CDR3 has 13 residues. Germline CDR1 SGDLS, CDR2 YYNGEE. V was pared by 4 bases and J by 0 bases, with 6 bases between. The Seattle patients joined while their infection was active and were tracked longitudinally afterward.

Input material: peripheral blood. This clonotype was obtained from a woman aged 25 to 39 with COVID-19, enrolled during active disease. This chain uses TRBV9 with TRBJ2-3, with unresolved D. The CDR3 bases are TGTGCCAGCAGCCCCGTGAGCACAGATACGCAGTATTTT. It encodes CASSPVSTDTQYF.